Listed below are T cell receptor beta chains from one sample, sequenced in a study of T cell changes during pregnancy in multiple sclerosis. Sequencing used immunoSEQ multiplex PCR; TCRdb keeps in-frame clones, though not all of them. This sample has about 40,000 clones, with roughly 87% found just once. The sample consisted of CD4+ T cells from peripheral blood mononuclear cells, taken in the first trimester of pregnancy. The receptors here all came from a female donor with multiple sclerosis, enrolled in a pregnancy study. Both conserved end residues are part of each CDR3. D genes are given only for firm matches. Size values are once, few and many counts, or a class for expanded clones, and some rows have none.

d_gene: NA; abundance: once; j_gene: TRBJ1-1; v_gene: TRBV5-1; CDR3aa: CASATWAGGGTEAFF; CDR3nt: TGCGCCAGTGCCACATGGGCGGGCGGAGGTACTGAAGCTTTCTTT
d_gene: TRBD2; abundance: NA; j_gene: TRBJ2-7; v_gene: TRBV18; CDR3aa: CASSPTASGEYEQYF; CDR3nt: TGTGCCAGCTCACCGACGGCTAGCGGGGAATACGAGCAGTACTTC
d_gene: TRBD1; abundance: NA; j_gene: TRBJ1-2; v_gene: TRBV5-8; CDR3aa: CASSLDDRGQELYGYTF; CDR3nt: TGTGCCAGCAGCTTGGACGACAGGGGCCAGGAGCTCTATGGCTACACCTTC
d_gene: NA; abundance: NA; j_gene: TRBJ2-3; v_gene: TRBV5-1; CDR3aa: CASSLGTITDTQYF; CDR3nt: TGCGCCAGCAGCTTGGGGACTATCACAGATACGCAGTATTTT
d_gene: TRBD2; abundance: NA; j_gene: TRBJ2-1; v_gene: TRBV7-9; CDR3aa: CASSLGDYDEQFF; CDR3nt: TGTGCCAGCAGCTTAGGGGACTACGATGAGCAGTTCTTC
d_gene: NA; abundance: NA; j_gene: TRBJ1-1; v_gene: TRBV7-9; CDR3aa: CASSSTLLNTEAFF; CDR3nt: TGTGCCAGCAGCTCGACTCTACTGAACACTGAAGCTTTCTTT
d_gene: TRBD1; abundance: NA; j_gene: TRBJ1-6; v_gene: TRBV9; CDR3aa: CASSPGDRDSPLHF; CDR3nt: TGTGCCAGCAGCCCCGGGGACAGAGATTCACCCCTCCACTTT
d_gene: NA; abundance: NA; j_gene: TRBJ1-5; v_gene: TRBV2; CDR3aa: CASSDEAALNNQPQHF; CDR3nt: TGTGCCAGCAGTGACGAGGCGGCCCTAAATAATCAGCCCCAGCATTTT
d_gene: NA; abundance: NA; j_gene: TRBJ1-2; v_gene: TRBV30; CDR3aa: CAWSGSVPYGYTF; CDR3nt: TGTGCCTGGAGTGGGTCGGTCCCCTATGGCTACACCTTC
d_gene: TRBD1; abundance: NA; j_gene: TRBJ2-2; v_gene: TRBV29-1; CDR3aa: CSVGTGGGRELFF; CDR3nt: TGCAGCGTCGGGACAGGTGGCGGGAGGGAGCTGTTTTTT
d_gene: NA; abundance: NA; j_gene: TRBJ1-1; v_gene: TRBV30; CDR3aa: CAWISFGNTEAFF; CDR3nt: TGTGCCTGGATTAGTTTCGGGAACACTGAAGCTTTCTTT
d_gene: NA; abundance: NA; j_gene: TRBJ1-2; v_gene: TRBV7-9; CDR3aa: CASSLRVRQGYGYTF; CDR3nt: TGTGCCAGCAGCCTCAGGGTTAGGCAGGGGTATGGCTACACCTTC
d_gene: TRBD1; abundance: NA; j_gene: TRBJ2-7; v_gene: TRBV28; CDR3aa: CASSLRGSGTEGSYEQYF; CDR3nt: TGTGCCAGCAGTTTAAGGGGGTCCGGGACAGAAGGGTCCTACGAGCAGTACTTC
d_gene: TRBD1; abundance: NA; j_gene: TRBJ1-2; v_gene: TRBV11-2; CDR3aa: CASSPGTGRGYTF; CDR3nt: TGTGCCAGCAGCCCAGGGACAGGTCGCGGCTACACCTTC
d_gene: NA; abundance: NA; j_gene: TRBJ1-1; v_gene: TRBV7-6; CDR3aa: CASSPRTDTEAFF; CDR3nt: TGTGCCAGCAGCCCGCGGACAGACACTGAAGCTTTCTTT
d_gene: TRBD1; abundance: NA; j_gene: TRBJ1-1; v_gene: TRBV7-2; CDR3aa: CASSLVGTGGAEAFF; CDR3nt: TGTGCCAGCAGCTTAGTGGGGACAGGGGGCGCTGAAGCTTTCTTT
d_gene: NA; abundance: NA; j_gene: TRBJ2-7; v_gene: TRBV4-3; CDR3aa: CASSQSRIQGYEQYF; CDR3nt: TGCGCCAGCAGCCAGAGTCGAATACAGGGCTACGAGCAGTACTTC
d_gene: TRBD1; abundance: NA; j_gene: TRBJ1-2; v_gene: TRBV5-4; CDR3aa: CASSVGGGGAYGYTF; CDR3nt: TGTGCCAGCAGCGTGGGAGGAGGGGGCGCTTATGGCTACACCTTC
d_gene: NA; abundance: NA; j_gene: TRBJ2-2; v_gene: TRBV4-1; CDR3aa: CASSQDPGHANTGELFF; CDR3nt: TGCGCCAGCAGCCAAGACCCGGGACACGCGAACACCGGGGAGCTGTTTTTT
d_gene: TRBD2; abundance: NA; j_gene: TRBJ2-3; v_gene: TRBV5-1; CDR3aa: CASSLAGVTDTQYF; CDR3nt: TGCGCCAGCAGCCTAGCGGGAGTAACAGATACGCAGTATTTT
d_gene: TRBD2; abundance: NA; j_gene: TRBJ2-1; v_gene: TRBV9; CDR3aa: CASSVGNSGRAAYNEQFF; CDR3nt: TGTGCCAGCAGCGTAGGCAATAGCGGGAGGGCCGCCTACAATGAGCAGTTCTTC
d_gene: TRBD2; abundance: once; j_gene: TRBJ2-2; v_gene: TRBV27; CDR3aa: CASSLSSGSRTGELFF; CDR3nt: TGTGCCAGCAGTTTAAGTAGCGGGAGTCGAACCGGGGAGCTGTTTTTT
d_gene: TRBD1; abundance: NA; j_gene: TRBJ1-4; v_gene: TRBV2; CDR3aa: CASREKKGTGSGKLFF; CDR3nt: TGTGCCAGCAGGGAAAAAAAGGGGACAGGGAGTGGAAAACTGTTTTTT
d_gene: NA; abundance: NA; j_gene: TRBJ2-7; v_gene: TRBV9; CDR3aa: CASSGETAGWYEQYF; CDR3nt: TGTGCCAGCAGCGGGGAGACGGCGGGCTGGTACGAGCAGTACTTC
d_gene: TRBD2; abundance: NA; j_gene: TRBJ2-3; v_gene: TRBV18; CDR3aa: CASSPLISSGIRHGDTQYF; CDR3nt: TGTGCCAGCTCACCACTTATCTCTAGCGGGATCCGCCACGGAGATACGCAGTATTTT
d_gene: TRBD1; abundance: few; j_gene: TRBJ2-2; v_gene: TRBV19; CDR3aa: CASTVLDRDGELFF; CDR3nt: TGTGCCAGTACCGTACTTGACAGGGACGGGGAGCTGTTTTTT
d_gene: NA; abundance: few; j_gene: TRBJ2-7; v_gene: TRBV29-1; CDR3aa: CSARRTYEQYF; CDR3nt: TGCAGCGCTCGGAGGACCTACGAGCAGTACTTC
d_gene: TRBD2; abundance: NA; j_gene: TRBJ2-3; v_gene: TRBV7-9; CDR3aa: CASSPFVVGRATETDTQYF; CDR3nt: TGTGCCAGCAGCCCTTTTGTCGTCGGGAGGGCTACCGAGACAGATACGCAGTATTTT
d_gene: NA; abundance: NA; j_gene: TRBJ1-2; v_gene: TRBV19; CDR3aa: CASTWAGALYGYTF; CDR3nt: TGTGCCAGTACCTGGGCAGGGGCGCTATATGGCTACACCTTC
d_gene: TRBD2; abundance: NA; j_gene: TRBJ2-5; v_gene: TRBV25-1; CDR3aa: CASSDRLAGPVRGETQYF; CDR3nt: TGTGCCAGCAGTGACCGACTAGCGGGACCAGTCAGGGGGGAGACCCAGTACTTC
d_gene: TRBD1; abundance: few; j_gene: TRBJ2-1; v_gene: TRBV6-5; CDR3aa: CASSYTKQGKQFF; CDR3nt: TGTGCCAGCAGTTACACGAAACAGGGGAAGCAGTTCTTC
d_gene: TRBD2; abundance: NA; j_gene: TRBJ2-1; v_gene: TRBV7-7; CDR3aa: CASSSGLAGGNEQFF; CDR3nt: TGTGCCAGCAGCTCGGGACTAGCGGGAGGCAATGAGCAGTTCTTC
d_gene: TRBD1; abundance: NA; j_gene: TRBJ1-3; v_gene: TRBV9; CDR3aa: CASSVQGVPSGNTIYF; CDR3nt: TGTGCCAGCAGCGTACAGGGGGTCCCCTCTGGAAACACCATATATTTT
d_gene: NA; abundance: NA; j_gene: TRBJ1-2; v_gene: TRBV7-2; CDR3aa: CASSPYLTSPDYGYTF; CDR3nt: TGTGCCAGCAGCCCTTACTTGACAAGCCCCGACTATGGCTACACCTTC
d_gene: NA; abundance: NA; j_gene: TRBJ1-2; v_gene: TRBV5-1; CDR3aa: CASSLVSDYGYTF; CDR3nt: TGCGCCAGCAGCTTGGTGTCAGACTATGGCTACACCTTC
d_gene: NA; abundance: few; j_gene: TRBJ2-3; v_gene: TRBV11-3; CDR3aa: CASSLRAGGTDTQYF; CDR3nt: TGTGCCAGCAGCTTAAGGGCAGGGGGCACAGATACGCAGTATTTT
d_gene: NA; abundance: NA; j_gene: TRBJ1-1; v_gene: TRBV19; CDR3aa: CASSIRQGDVAFF; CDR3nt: TGTGCCAGTAGTATACGGCAGGGCGACGTAGCTTTCTTT
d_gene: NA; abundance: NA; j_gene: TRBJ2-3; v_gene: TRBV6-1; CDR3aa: CASTFQSSTDTQYF; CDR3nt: TGTGCCAGCACCTTCCAGTCAAGCACAGATACGCAGTATTTT
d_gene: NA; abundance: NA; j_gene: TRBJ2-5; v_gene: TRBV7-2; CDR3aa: CASSEQGRETQYF; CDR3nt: TGTGCCAGCAGCGAACAGGGTAGGGAGACCCAGTACTTC
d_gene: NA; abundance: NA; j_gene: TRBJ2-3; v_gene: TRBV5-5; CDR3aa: CASSLWAGGTDTQYF; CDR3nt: TGTGCCAGCAGCTTGTGGGCAGGGGGGACAGATACGCAGTATTTT
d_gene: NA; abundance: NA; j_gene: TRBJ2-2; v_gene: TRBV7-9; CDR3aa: CASSRTPTGSLGTGELFF; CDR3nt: TGTGCCAGCAGCCGAACCCCCACGGGTTCCCTTGGTACCGGGGAGCTGTTTTTT
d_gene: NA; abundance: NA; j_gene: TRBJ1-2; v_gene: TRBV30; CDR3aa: CAWMTSGYGYTF; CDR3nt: TGTGCCTGGATGACAAGCGGGTATGGCTACACCTTC
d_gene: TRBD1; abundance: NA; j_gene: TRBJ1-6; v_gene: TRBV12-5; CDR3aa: CASGLLGQDNSPLHF; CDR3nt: TGTGCTAGTGGTTTGTTAGGACAGGATAATTCACCCCTCCACTTT
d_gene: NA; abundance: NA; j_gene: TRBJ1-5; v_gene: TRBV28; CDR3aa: CASRYGTLRNQPQHF; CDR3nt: TGTGCCAGCAGATACGGGACACTTCGCAATCAGCCCCAGCATTTT
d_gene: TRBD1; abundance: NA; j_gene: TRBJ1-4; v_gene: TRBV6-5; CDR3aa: CASSSTGGGWNEKLFF; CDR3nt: TGTGCCAGCAGTTCGACAGGGGGAGGTTGGAATGAAAAACTGTTTTTT
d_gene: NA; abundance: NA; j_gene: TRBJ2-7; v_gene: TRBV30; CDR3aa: CAWETGYEQYF; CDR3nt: TGTGCCTGGGAAACAGGATACGAGCAGTACTTC
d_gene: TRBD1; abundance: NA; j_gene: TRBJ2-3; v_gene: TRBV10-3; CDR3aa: CAISEGTGNTDTQYF; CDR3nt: TGTGCCATCAGTGAAGGGACAGGGAACACAGATACGCAGTATTTT
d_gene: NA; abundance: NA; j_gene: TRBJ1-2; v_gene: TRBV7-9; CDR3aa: CASSWEGNYGYTF; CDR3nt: TGTGCCAGCAGCTGGGAGGGGAACTATGGCTACACCTTC
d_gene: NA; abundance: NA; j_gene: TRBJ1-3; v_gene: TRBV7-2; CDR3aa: CASSLAQGGNTIYF; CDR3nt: TGTGCCAGCAGCTTAGCACAGGGAGGAAACACCATATATTTT
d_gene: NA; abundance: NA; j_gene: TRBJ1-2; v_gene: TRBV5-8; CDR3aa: CASRTTDSYGYTF; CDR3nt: TGTGCCAGCAGGACCACAGATTCCTATGGCTACACCTTC
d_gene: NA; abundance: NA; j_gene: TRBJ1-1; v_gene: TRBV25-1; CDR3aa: CASRGGRGTEAFF; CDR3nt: TGTGCCAGCCGCGGGGGGAGAGGTACTGAAGCTTTCTTT
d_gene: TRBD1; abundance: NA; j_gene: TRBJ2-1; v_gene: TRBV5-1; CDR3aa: CASSQTPGQGRNEQFF; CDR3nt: TGCGCCAGCAGCCAAACACCGGGACAGGGTAGGAATGAGCAGTTCTTC
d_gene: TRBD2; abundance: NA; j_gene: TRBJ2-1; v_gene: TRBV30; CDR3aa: CAWSGGTTIGSYNEQFF; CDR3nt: TGTGCCTGGAGTGGGGGGACTACCATAGGGTCCTACAATGAGCAGTTCTTC